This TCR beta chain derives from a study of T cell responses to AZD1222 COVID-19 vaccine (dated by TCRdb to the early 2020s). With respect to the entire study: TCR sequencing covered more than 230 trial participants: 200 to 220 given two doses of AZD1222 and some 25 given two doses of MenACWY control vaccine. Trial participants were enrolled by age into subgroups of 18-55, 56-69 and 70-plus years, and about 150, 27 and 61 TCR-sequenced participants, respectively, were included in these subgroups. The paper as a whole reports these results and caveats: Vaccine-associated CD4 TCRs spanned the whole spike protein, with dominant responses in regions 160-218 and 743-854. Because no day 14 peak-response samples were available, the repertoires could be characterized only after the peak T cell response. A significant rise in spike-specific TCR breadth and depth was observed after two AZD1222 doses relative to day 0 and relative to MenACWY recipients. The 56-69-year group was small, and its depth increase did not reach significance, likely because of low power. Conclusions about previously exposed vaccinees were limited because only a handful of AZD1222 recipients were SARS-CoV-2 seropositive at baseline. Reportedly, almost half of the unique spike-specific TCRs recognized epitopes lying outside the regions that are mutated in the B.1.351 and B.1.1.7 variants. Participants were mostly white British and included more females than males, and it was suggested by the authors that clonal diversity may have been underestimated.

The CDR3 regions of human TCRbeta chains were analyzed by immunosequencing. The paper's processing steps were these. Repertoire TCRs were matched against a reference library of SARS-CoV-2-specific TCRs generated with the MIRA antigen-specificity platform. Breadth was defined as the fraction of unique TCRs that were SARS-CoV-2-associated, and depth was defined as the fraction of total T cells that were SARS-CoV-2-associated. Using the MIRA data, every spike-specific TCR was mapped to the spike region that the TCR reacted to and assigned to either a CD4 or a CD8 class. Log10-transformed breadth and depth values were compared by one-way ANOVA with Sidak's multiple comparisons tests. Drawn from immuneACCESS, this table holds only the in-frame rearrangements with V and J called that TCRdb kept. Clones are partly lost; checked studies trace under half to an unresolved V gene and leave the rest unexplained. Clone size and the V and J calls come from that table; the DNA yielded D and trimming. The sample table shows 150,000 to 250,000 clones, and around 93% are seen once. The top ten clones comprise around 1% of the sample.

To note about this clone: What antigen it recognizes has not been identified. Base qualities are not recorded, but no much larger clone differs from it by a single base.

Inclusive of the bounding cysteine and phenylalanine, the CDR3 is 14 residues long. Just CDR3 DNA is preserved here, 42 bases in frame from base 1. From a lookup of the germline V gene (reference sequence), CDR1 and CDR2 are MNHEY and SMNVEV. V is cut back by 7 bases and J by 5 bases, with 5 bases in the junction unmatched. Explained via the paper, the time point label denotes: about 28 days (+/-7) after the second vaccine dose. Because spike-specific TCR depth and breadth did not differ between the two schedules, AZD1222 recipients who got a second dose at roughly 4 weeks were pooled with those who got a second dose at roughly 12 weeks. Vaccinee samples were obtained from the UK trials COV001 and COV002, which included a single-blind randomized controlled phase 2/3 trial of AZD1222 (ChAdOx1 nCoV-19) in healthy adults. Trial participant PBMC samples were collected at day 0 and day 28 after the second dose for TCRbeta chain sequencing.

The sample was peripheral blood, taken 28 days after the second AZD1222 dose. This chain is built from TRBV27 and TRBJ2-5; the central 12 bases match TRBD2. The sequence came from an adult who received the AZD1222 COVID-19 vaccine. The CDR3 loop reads CASKGLAGSETQYF. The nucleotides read TGTGCCAGCAAAGGACTAGCGGGGTCGGAGACCCAGTACTTC.